The clone carrying this T cell receptor beta chain was detected a few times. Its specificity is not known. TCRdb re-derived calls from the reads in MiXCR, one entry per CDR3 protein. The data contain more than 200,000 distinct CDR3 sequences, less than 9.5% of them singletons. These data belong to a study of T cell repertoires in cytomegalovirus infection. Study information: Evidence of both CMV infection and a matching HLA type came from public TCR beta signatures. Broader study findings: Cumulative frequency (of public TCR beta family members) identified carriers of CMV plus the relevant HLA.

V lost 3 bases and J 2 bases, leaving 14 bases between the germline ends. This CDR3 region has 15 residues. The V gene's germline CDR1 is SGDLS and CDR2 YYNGEE. The origin of this receptor is a human donor in good health (CMV status not recorded). Some clones in this sample may be carry-over from other donors' samples. Sequenced material: PBMCs. The chain employs TRBV9 and TRBJ1-1, with D possibly matching TRBD1 (5 bases). CDR3 amino acids: CASSASGTFNTEAFF. The CDR3 DNA follows: TGTGCCAGCAGCGCCTCCGGGACTTTTAACACTGAAGCTTTCTTT.